Shown below are 10 T cell receptor beta chains from a single sample sequenced in a study of vaccination effects on CD4 cells after COVID-19. After expansion with viral peptide pools in the ViraFEST assay, antigen-specific CD4+ T cells were sequenced. After more than 8 days in culture, the CD4+ T cells were isolated. Two doses of either BNT162b2 or mRNA-1273 were given to each participant. For these receptors, no antigen is known. Libraries were prepared by immunoSEQ multiplex PCR; TCRdb keeps only in-frame clonotypes and omits some of them. The data contain some 74,000 clones, about 86% of them seen just once; the ten biggest clones take up roughly 1.2%. Sequenced material: CD4+ T cells from PBMCs cultured with HCoV-229E spike peptides, taken after COVID-19 vaccination. The source is a human donor who received a COVID-19 vaccine.

This clone has only a few counts. The chain recombines TRBV10-3 with TRBJ1-5; 7 bases are a match to TRBD1. The CDR3 length is 13 residues. J gave up 6 bases and V 5 bases, and 4 bases lay outside the gene matches. The germline gives CDR1 ENHRY, CDR2 SYGVKD. CDR3 coding DNA: TGTGCCATCAGTCCGGGACAGCGTCAGCCCCAGCATTTT. Residues: CAISPGQRQPQHF.

This clone has only one observation. The genes are TRBV5-1 and TRBJ2-1; 11 positions match TRBD1. Germline-derived CDR1 and CDR2 are SGHRS and YFSETQ. The V and J ends lost 5 bases and 5 bases, in that order; junction bases with no gene match: 12. This CDR3 is built from 17 residues. The CDR3 sequence: CASRFGQGAVMDNEQFF. CDR3 nucleotide sequence: TGCGCCAGCAGATTCGGACAGGGGGCGGTTATGGACAATGAGCAGTTCTTC.

This rearrangement joins TRBV24-1 to TRBJ2-1; 8 bases are shared with TRBD1. This CDR3 is built from 17 residues. Germline assignment: CDR1 KGHDR and CDR2 SFDVKD. The J segment lost 2 bases and the V segment lost 4 bases, leaving 9 bases of the junction unmatched. The CDR3 DNA follows: TGTGCCACCAGTGACACAGGGGGAACTCCTCCCTACAATGAGCAGTTCTTC. Translating it yields CATSDTGGTPPYNEQFF.

The chain combines TRBV7-2 with TRBJ2-2, with no clear D. Germline CDR1 and CDR2: SGHTA and FQGNSA. Trimming removed 2 bases at V and 2 bases at J, with 3 bases between. The CDR3 extends over 13 amino acids. In DNA, the CDR3 is TGTGCCAGCAGCTTAATCAACACCGGGGAGCTGTTTTTT. This codes for CASSLINTGELFF.

This sequence joins TRBV6-4 and TRBJ1-6; 9 bases agree with TRBD1. V lost 4 bases to trimming and J lost 7 bases; unmatched junction nucleotides: 2. The CDR3 has 14 residues. From germline, CDR1 is MRHNA and CDR2 SNTAGT. The CDR3 is CASSAQGANSPLHF. CDR3 DNA: TGTGCCAGCAGTGCACAGGGGGCGAATTCACCCCTCCACTTT.

The CDR3 DNA follows: TGTGCCAGCAGCCCATTTTTGACGGGCACAGATACGCAGTATTTT. Protein product: CASSPFLTGTDTQYF. V gene TRBV7-2 combines with J gene TRBJ2-3; D is ambiguous. Germline V lookup: CDR1 SGHTA, CDR2 FQGNSA. Trimming stripped 5 bases from V and 1 base from J, with 13 bases between. CDR3 length: 15 residues.

This rearrangement joins TRBV7-3 to TRBJ2-4; D unresolved. CDR3 size: 13 residues. V lost 5 bases to trimming and J lost 7 bases, with 12 bases between them. Germline values: CDR1 SGHTA, CDR2 FQGTGA. CDR3 nucleotides: TGTGCCAGCAGCCAAGCACTTGGGAACATTCAGTACTTC. Translation: CASSQALGNIQYF.

This clone has just one count. The chain uses TRBV5-1 and TRBJ2-5; 9 bases line up with TRBD1. With V trimmed by 1 base and J by 3 bases, 7 bases remained unmatched. CDR1 and CDR2 (germline): SGHRS, YFSETQ. This CDR3 has 16 amino acids. CDR3 amino acids: CASSLNGQGPEETQYF. The CDR3 nucleotides are TGCGCCAGCAGCTTGAACGGACAGGGGCCGGAAGAGACCCAGTACTTC.

The chain carries TRBV18 and TRBJ2-2; a possible D gene is TRBD1 (5 bases). Trimming removed 1 base from V and 6 bases from J, with 12 bases in between. The CDR3 runs to 15 residues. The germline gives CDR1 KGHSH, CDR2 LQKENI. The CDR3 DNA follows: TGTGCCAGCTCACCACGGGCCGTAGGGGCCGGGGAGCTGTTTTTT. This codes for CASSPRAVGAGELFF.

There are a few counts of this clone. CDR3 sequence: CASSLDPNQPQHF. DNA of the CDR3: TGTGCCAGCAGCTTGGACCCTAATCAGCCCCAGCATTTT. J is TRBJ1-5 and V is TRBV5-4; D is ambiguous. CDR3 size: 13 residues. V was clipped by 0 bases and J by 4 bases, with 5 bases between them. Germline CDR1 is SGHNT and CDR2 is YYREEE (reference sequence). Combining the CDR3 with reference TRBV5-4 and TRBJ1-5 gives the whole variable domain ETGVTQSPTHLIKTRGQQVTLRCSSQSGHNTVSWYQQALGQGPQFIFQYYREEENGRGNFPPRFSGLQFPNYSSELNVNALELDDSALYLCASSLDPNQPQHFGDGTRLSIL.